The 23 T cell receptor beta chains listed next were all sequenced from one sample in a study of patients and donors after allogeneic stem cell transplantation (dated by TCRdb to about 2020). The library was obtained by RT-PCR. Sequencing took place on a NextSeq 550. The raw public reads went through TCRdb reprocessing: fastp at Q25, MiXCR clone calling, in-frame beta chains kept. Each CDR3 protein gets just one entry, which takes the most common genes and DNA from the rows behind it. This sample comprises 30,000 or so distinct CDR3 sequences, 6.8% of them detected only once. The ten top clones hold just under 35% of the sample. Sequenced sample: blood, either unsorted or a sorted T cell fraction (not recorded which). These receptors came from a human donor who was either an allogeneic HSCT recipient or a stem cell or donor lymphocyte infusion donor (not recorded which). It is not recorded whose cells these are; they may come from a transplant donor.

This clonotype was observed at least ten times. The V and J genes are TRBV7-2 and TRBJ2-3; the match to TRBD1 covers 7 bases. This CDR3 contains 13 residues. The ends lost 3 bases at V and 4 bases at J; junction bases unmatched: 1. The germline gives CDR1 SGHTA, CDR2 FQGNSA. CDR3 sequence (DNA): TGTGCCAGCAGCTTCGGGACAGCAGATACGCAGTATTTT. It translates to CASSFGTADTQYF.

This clonotype was seen at least ten times. The gene calls are TRBV20-1 and TRBJ2-1; no firm D call. The CDR3 covers 12 residues. V was pared by 5 bases and J by 6 bases, with 11 bases between. Germline V gene sequence: CDR1 DFQATT, CDR2 SNEGSKA (reference sequence). The chain's CDR3 is CSAHYLTNEQFF. The CDR3 DNA is TGCAGTGCTCACTACTTAACCAATGAGCAGTTCTTC.

The chain employs TRBV2 and TRBJ1-2, with a tentative D call TRBD1 (5 bases). The V end lost 4 bases, the J end lost 5 bases, and 23 bases lay between the germline ends. In germline, CDR1 is SNHLY, CDR2 FYNNEI. The CDR3 length is 17 residues. The CDR3 DNA follows: TGTGCCAGCAGTGTTCGAGGGCTAGCCCCTGGGGGGTATGGCTACACCTTC. Its translation is CASSVRGLAPGGYGYTF. The full variable domain, completed using reference TRBV2 and TRBJ1-2, is EPEVTQTPSHQVTQMGQEVILRCVPISNHLYFYWYRQILGQKVEFLVSFYNNEISEKSEIFDDQFSVERPDGSNFTLKIRSTKLEDSAMYFCASSVRGLAPGGYGYTFGSGTRLTVV.

This clonotype occurred many times. J is TRBJ1-3 and V is TRBV29-1; the D gene is possibly TRBD1 (5 bases). Per germline, CDR1 SQVTM and CDR2 ANQGSEA. Between the trimmed V and J ends, which lost 6 bases and 0 bases, there was a span of 6 bases. This CDR3 contains 12 residues. The CDR3 sequence is CSVDTSGNTIYF. The DNA of the CDR3 is TGCAGCGTGGACACCTCTGGAAACACCATATATTTT. Full variable domain (remainder filled in from reference TRBV29-1 and TRBJ1-3): SAVISQKPSRDICQRGTSLTIQCQVDSQVTMMFWYRQQPGQSLTLIATANQGSEATYESGFVIDKFPISRPNLTFSTLTVSNMSPEDSSIYLCSVDTSGNTIYFGEGSWLTVV.

This clonotype was detected ten times or more. This sequence joins TRBV6-5 and TRBJ2-3; perhaps TRBD1 as D (6 bases). Germline assignment: CDR1 MNHEY and CDR2 SVGAGI. The V gene lost 6 bases and the J gene lost 7 bases, with 20 bases spanning the gap. This CDR3 contains 15 residues. The CDR3 DNA is TGTGCCAGCAGCGGACGGGACAACTCCGCCTATACGCAGTATTTT. This gives the protein CASSGRDNSAYTQYF.

This clonotype was detected ten times or more. V usage is TRBV2 and J usage is TRBJ1-4; D is undetermined. Germline CDR1 and CDR2: SNHLY and FYNNEI. This CDR3 spans 14 amino acids. Trimming left V 2 bases short and J 10 bases short, with 14 bases between. As DNA, the CDR3 is TGTGCCAGCAGTGAAATCGATTTGGATGGAAAACTGTTTTTT. It specifies CASSEIDLDGKLFF.

This clonotype was found many times. CDR3 nucleotide sequence: TGCGCCAGCAGCCAAGATCCTCAGGGGGGTGCCGGGGAGCTGTTTTTT. This gives the protein CASSQDPQGGAGELFF. The chain employs TRBV4-3 and TRBJ2-2, with D perhaps TRBD1 (7 bases). This CDR3 spans 16 amino acids. V was trimmed by 0 bases and J by 6 bases, leaving 14 bases between them. Germline V lookup: CDR1 LGHNA, CDR2 YSLEER.

This clonotype showed up many times. The V call is TRBV20-1, the J call TRBJ2-1, with a possible D match to TRBD1 (5 bases). V lost 4 bases and J 3 bases, leaving 13 bases between the germline ends. Germline values: CDR1 DFQATT, CDR2 SNEGSKA (reference sequence). The CDR3 runs to 14 residues. The DNA for the CDR3 is TGCAGTGCTATAACAGGACCCATCTACAATGAGCAGTTCTTC. This translates into CSAITGPIYNEQFF.

This clonotype rates as medium-sized (0.01 to 0.1%). The chain uses TRBV12-3 or TRBV12-4 and TRBJ2-2; D perhaps matches TRBD2 (6 bases). The germline V and J ends were trimmed by 10 bases and 7 bases, with 16 bases remaining between them. CDR3 length: 13 amino acids. The CDR3 DNA follows: TGTGCCACCGAGGCGGGATATTTCGGGGAGCTGTTTTTT. Translated: CATEAGYFGELFF.

This clonotype occurred many times. This chain uses TRBV25-1 with TRBJ2-1; 10 bases align to TRBD2. The CDR3 spans 15 residues. The V gene's germline CDR1 is MGHDK and CDR2 SYGVNS. V shed 4 bases, J shed 3 bases, and the junction held 3 bases outside the gene matches. The CDR3 DNA reads as TGTGCCAGCAGTGTAGCGGGAGGTTTCTACAATGAGCAGTTCTTC. Protein product: CASSVAGGFYNEQFF.

This clonotype was seen repeatedly, ten times or more. V usage is TRBV12-3 or TRBV12-4 and J usage is TRBJ1-5; tentatively, D is TRBD1 (6 bases). This CDR3 has 15 residues. The V and J ends lost 2 bases and 0 bases respectively, with 8 bases between them. This chain's CDR3 is CASSLYRDSNQPQHF. The CDR3 nucleotides read TGTGCCAGCAGTTTATACAGGGATAGCAATCAGCCCCAGCATTTT.

The table lists this clonotype with many counts. The rearrangement uses TRBV2 and TRBJ2-4; D unresolved. This CDR3 is 14 amino acids long. V was trimmed by 6 bases and J by 1 base, leaving 10 bases between them. Germline assignment: CDR1 SNHLY and CDR2 FYNNEI. CDR3 amino acids: CASRVAAAKNIQYF. For the CDR3, the DNA is TGTGCCAGCAGGGTGGCAGCGGCCAAAAACATTCAGTACTTC.

This clonotype was counted many times. The V call is TRBV12-3 or TRBV12-4, the J call TRBJ2-1; no definite D call. V lost 2 bases and J lost 8, with 4 bases in between. CDR3 length: 11 amino acids. CDR3 loop: CASSLSYEQFF. The CDR3 nucleotides read TGTGCCAGCAGTTTATCTTATGAGCAGTTCTTC.

This chain uses TRBV20-1 with TRBJ2-1, with 10 bases fitting TRBD2. CDR3 size: 15 residues. Germline CDR1 and CDR2: DFQATT and SNEGSKA (reference sequence). Trimming removed 0 bases from V and 4 bases from J; junction bases left unmatched: 3. The CDR3 nucleotides are TGCAGTGCTAGAGATGTAGCGGGAGGTTACAATGAGCAGTTCTTC. Its translation is CSARDVAGGYNEQFF.

The chain joins TRBV20-1 to TRBJ2-1; 9 bases agree with TRBD1. Trimming removed 0 bases from V and 4 bases from J; junction bases left unmatched: 4. The CDR3 totals 15 residues. CDR1 is DFQATT and CDR2 is SNEGSKA in the germline V gene (reference sequence). CDR3 bases: TGCAGTGCTAGAGAGAGACAGGGGGTTTACAATGAGCAGTTCTTC. Its protein product is CSARERQGVYNEQFF.

A word on this clonotype: A read error may be the cause here, since a much bigger clone is one base away. The V call is TRBV5-1, the J call TRBJ2-2, with 9 nucleotides matching TRBD2. The CDR3 has 16 amino acids. Germline-derived CDR1 and CDR2 are SGHRS and YFSETQ. With 5 bases clipped from V and 4 bases from J, the junction kept 9 bases outside the gene matches. The CDR3 here is CASRPLAGEGTGELFF. CDR3 DNA sequence: TGCGCCAGCAGGCCTTTAGCGGGAGAGGGCACCGGGGAGCTGTTTTTT.

The chain is built from TRBV3-1 and TRBJ1-2, with 8 bases lining up with TRBD1. This CDR3 region has 13 residues. Germline V lookup: CDR1 LGHDT, CDR2 YNNKEL (reference sequence). The J segment lost 4 bases and the V segment lost 5 bases, leaving 3 bases of the junction unmatched. CDR3 sequence reads: CASSGTGLYGYTF. CDR3 DNA sequence: TGTGCCAGCAGCGGGACAGGCCTCTATGGCTACACCTTC.

The genes are TRBV14 and TRBJ2-3; no clear D. The V and J ends lost 3 bases and 0 bases respectively, with 7 bases between them. This CDR3 spans 14 amino acids. Germline assignment: CDR1 SGHDN and CDR2 FVKESK. The CDR3 loop is CASSHPFSTDTQYF. The CDR3 DNA sequence: TGTGCCAGCAGCCACCCATTCAGCACAGATACGCAGTATTTT. Full variable domain (remainder filled in from reference TRBV14 and TRBJ2-3): EAGVTQFPSHSVIEKGQTVTLRCDPISGHDNLYWYRRVMGKEIKFLLHFVKESKQDESGMPNNRFLAERTGGTYSTLKVQPAELEDSGVYFCASSHPFSTDTQYFGPGTRLTVL.

The chain combines TRBV9 with TRBJ2-3, with 9 positions matching TRBD2. V lost 4 bases, J lost 4 bases, and 10 bases stayed unmatched. Germline V gene data show CDR1 as SGDLS and CDR2 as YYNGEE. The CDR3 totals 16 residues. Here the CDR3 DNA reads TGTGCCAGCAGCATACAAATTAGCGGGAGCTCAGATACGCAGTATTTT. It yields the protein CASSIQISGSSDTQYF.

This clonotype was detected ten times or more. The rearrangement links TRBV12-3 or TRBV12-4 to TRBJ2-1; a weak D match, TRBD1 (6 bases). The CDR3 covers 12 residues. Deletions cut 8 bases from V and 7 bases from J, with 12 bases between. CDR3 protein: CASAWGRNEQFF. CDR3 DNA: TGTGCCAGCGCTTGGGGGCGTAATGAGCAGTTCTTC.

This clonotype has a handful of counts. The chain is built from TRBV5-6 and TRBJ2-7; 9 bases line up with TRBD1. Germline CDR1 SGHDT, CDR2 YYEEEE. The CDR3 loop spans 15 amino acids. Trimming took 2 bases from V and 0 from J; bases not matched to a gene: 3. CDR3 sequence: CASSFGTGSSYEQYF. The CDR3 bases are TGTGCCAGCAGCTTTGGGACAGGGAGCTCCTACGAGCAGTACTTC.

This clonotype was seen repeatedly, ten times or more. The rearrangement joins TRBV5-1 to TRBJ2-5; the D gene is possibly TRBD2 (6 bases). The V gene lost 2 bases and the J gene lost 1 base, with 12 bases spanning the gap. The CDR3 contains 15 residues. Germline-derived CDR1 and CDR2 are SGHRS and YFSETQ. CDR3 in DNA: TGCGCCAGCAGCTTATGGGAGGCGGGCCAAGAGACCCAGTACTTC. Translating it yields CASSLWEAGQETQYF.

This clonotype appeared a few times. V and J are TRBV5-1 and TRBJ2-7; 14 nucleotides agree with TRBD2. The CDR3 is made up of 16 amino acids. The ends lost 0 bases at V and 4 bases at J; junction bases unmatched: 3. Germline values: CDR1 SGHRS, CDR2 YFSETQ. CDR3 nucleotides: TGCGCCAGCAGCTTGGCCGGGACTAGCGGGAGTTACGAGCAGTACTTC. Encoded protein: CASSLAGTSGSYEQYF.